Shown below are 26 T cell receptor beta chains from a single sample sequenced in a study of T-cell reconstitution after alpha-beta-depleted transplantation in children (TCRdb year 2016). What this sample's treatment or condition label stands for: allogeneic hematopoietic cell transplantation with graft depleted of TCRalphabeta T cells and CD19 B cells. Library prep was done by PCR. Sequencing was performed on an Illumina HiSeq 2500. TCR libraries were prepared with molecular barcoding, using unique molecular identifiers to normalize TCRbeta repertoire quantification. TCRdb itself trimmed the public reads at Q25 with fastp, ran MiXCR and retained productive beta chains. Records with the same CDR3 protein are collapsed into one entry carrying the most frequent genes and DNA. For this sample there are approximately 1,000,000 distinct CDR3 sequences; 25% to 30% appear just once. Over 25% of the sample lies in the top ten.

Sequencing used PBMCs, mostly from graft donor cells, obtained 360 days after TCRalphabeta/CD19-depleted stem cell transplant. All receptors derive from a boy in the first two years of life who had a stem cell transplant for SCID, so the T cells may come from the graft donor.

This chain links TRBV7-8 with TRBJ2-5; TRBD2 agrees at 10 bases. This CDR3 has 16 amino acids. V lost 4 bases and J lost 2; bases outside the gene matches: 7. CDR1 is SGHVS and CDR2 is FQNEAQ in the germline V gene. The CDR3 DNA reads TGTGCCAGCAGCTCCAGGACTAGCGGCGTTCAAGAGACCCAGTACTTC. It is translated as CASSSRTSGVQETQYF.

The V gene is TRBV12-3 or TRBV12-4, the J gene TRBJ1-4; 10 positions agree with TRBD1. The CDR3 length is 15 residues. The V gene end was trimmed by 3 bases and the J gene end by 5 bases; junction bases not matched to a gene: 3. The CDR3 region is CASSFMGQGNEKLFF. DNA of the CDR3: TGTGCCAGCAGTTTTATGGGACAGGGGAATGAAAAACTGTTTTTT.

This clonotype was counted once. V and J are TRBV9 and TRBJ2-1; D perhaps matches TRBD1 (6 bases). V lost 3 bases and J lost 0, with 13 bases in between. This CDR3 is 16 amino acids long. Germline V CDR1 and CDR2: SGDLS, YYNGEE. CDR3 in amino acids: CASSAVGAPSYNEQFF. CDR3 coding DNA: TGTGCCAGCAGCGCAGTGGGGGCCCCCTCCTACAATGAGCAGTTCTTC.

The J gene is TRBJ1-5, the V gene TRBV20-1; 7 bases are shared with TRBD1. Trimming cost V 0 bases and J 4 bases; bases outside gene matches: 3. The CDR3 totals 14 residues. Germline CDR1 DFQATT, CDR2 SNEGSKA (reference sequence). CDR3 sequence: CSARDVQGNQPQHF. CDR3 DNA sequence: TGCAGTGCTAGAGATGTACAGGGGAATCAGCCCCAGCATTTT.

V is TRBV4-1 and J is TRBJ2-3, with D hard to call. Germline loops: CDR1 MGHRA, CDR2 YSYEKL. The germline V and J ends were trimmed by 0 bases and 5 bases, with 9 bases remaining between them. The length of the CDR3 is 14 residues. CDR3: CASSQDPRGDTQYF. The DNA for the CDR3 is TGCGCCAGCAGCCAAGACCCGCGCGGAGATACGCAGTATTTT.

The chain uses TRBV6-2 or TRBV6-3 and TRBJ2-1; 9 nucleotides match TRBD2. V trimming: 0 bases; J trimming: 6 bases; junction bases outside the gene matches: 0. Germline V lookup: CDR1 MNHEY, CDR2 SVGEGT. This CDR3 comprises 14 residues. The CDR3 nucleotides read TGTGCCAGCAGTTACTCGCGGGGGGGCAATGAGCAGTTCTTC. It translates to CASSYSRGGNEQFF.

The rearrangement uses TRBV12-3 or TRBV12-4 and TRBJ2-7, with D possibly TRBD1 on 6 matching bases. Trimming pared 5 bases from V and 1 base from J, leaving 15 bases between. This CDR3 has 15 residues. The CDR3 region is CASSRQGRISYEQYF. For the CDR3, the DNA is TGTGCCAGCAGTCGTCAGGGGCGAATTTCCTACGAGCAGTACTTC.

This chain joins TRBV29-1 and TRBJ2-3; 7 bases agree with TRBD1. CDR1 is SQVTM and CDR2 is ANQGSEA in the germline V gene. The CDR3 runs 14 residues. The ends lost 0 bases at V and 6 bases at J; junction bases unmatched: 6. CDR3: CSVEEDRVGDTQYF. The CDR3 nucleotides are TGCAGCGTTGAAGAAGACAGGGTTGGGGATACGCAGTATTTT.

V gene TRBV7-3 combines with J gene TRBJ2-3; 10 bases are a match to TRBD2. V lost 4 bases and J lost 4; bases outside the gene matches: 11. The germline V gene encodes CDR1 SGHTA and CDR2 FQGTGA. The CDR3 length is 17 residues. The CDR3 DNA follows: TGTGCCAGCAGCTCCCGTGGTAGCGGGGGGCCCCCAGATACGCAGTATTTT. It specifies CASSSRGSGGPPDTQYF.

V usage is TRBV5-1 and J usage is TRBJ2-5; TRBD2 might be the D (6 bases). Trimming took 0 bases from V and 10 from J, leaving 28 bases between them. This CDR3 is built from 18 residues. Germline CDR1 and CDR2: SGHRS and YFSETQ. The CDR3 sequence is CASSLASSGNLLFVDQYF. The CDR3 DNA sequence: TGCGCCAGCAGCTTGGCGAGTAGCGGAAACCTGCTGTTTGTGGACCAGTACTTC.

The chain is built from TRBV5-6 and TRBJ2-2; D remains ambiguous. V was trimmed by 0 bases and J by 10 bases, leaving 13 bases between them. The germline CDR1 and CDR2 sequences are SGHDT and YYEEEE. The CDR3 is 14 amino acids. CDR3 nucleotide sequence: TGTGCCAGCAGCTTGGAAGTGGCTTCGGTGGAGCTGTTTTTT. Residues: CASSLEVASVELFF. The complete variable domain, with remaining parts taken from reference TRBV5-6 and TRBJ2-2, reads DAGVTQSPTHLIKTRGQQVTLRCSPKSGHDTVSWYQQALGQGPQFIFQYYEEEERQRGNFPDRFSGHQFPNYSSELNVNALLLGDSALYLCASSLEVASVELFFGEGSRLTVL.

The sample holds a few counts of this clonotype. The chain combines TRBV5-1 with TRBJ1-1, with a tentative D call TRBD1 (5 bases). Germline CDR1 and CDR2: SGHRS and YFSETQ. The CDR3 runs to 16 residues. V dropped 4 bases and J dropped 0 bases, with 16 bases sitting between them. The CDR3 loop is CASSRGAVGLNTEAFF. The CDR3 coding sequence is TGCGCCAGCAGCCGTGGGGCAGTTGGCCTGAACACTGAAGCTTTCTTT. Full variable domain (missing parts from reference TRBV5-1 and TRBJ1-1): KAGVTQTPRYLIKTRGQQVTLSCSPISGHRSVSWYQQTPGQGLQFLFEYFSETQRNKGNFPGRFSGRQFSNSRSEMNVSTLELGDSALYLCASSRGAVGLNTEAFFGQGTRLTVV.

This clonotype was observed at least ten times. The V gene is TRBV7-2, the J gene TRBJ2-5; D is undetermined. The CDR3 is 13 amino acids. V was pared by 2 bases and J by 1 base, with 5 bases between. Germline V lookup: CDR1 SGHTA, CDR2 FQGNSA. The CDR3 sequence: CASSLPVQETQYF. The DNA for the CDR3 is TGTGCCAGCAGCTTACCAGTCCAAGAGACCCAGTACTTC.

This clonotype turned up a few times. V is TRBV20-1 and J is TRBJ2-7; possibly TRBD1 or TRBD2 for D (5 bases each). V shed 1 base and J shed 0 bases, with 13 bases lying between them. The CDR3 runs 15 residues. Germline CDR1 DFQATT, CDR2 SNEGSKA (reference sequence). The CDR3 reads CSARGDGRSSYEQYF. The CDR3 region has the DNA TGCAGTGCTAGAGGGGACGGACGATCCTCCTACGAGCAGTACTTC.

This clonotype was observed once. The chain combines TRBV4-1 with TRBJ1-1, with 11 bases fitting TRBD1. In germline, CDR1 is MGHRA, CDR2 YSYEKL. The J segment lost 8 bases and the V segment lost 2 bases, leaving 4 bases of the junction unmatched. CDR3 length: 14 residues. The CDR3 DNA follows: TGCGCCAGCAGCCAAAGGGGACAGGGGGTGGAAGCTTTCTTT. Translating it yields CASSQRGQGVEAFF.

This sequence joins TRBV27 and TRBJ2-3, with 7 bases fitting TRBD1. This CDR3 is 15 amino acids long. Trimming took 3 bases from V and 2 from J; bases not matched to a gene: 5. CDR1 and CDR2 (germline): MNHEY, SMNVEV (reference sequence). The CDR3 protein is CASSLTGRITDTQYF. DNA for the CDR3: TGTGCCAGCAGTTTGACAGGGAGAATCACAGATACGCAGTATTTT.

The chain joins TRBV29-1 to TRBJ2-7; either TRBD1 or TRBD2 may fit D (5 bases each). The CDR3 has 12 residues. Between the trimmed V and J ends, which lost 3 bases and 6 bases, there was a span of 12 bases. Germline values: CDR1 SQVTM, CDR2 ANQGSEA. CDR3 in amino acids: CSVEGVLREQYF. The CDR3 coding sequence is TGCAGCGTTGAGGGGGTCCTCCGCGAGCAGTACTTC.

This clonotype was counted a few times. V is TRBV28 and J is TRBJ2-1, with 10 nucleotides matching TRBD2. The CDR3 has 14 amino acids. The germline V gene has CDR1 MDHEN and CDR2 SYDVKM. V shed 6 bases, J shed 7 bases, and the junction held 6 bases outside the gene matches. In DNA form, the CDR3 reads TGTGCCAGCAGGGCTACTAGCGGGATAAATGAGCAGTTCTTC. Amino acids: CASRATSGINEQFF.

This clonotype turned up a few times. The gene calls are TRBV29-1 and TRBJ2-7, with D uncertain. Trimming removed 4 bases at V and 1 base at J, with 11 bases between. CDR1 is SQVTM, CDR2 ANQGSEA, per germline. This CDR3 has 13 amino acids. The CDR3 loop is CSVVPGESYEQYF. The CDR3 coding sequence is TGCAGCGTTGTGCCAGGCGAATCCTACGAGCAGTACTTC.

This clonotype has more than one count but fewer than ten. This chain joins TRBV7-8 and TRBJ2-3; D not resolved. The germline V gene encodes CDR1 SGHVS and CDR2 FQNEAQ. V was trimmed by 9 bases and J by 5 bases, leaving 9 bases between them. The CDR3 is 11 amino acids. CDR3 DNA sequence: TGTGCCAGTCTCAATAGAGATACGCAGTATTTT. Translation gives CASLNRDTQYF.

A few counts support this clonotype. The CDR3 DNA sequence: TGTGCCATCAGTGAGGGGGCAAATACGCAGTATTTT. The encoded protein is CAISEGANTQYF. The chain joins TRBV10-3 to TRBJ2-3; maybe TRBD1 (5 bases). CDR1 ENHRY and CDR2 SYGVKD come from the germline V gene. The CDR3 extends over 12 amino acids. V lost 2 bases, J lost 7 bases, and 7 bases lay in between.

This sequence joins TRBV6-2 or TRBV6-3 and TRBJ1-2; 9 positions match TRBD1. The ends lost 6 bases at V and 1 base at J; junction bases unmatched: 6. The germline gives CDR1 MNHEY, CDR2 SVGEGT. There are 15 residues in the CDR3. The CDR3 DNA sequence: TGTGCCAGCAGGATCCGGGACAGGGATAACTATGGCTACACCTTC. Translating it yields CASRIRDRDNYGYTF.

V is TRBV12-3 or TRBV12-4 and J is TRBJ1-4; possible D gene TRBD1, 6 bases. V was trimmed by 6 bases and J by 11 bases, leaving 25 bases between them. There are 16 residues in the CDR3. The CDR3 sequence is CASSQLYVSGQKKLFF. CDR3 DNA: TGTGCCAGCAGCCAACTCTATGTCTCAGGACAGAAGAAACTGTTTTTT.

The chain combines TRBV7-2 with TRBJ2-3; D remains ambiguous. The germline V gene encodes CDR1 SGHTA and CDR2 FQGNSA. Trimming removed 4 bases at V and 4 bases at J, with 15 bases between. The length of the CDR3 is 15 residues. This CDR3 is CASSCGCVVADTQYF. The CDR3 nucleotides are TGTGCCAGCAGCTGCGGCTGTGTCGTAGCAGATACGCAGTATTTT. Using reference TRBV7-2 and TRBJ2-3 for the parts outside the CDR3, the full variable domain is GAGVSQSPSNKVTEKGKDVELRCDPISGHTALYWYRQSLGQGLEFLIYFQGNSAPDKSGLPSDRFSAERTGGSVSTLTIQRTQQEDSAVYLCASSCGCVVADTQYFGPGTRLTVL.

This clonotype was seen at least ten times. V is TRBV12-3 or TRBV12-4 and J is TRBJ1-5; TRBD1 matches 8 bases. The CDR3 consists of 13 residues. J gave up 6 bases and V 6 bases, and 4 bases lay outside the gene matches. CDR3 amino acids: CASSRQGSQPQHF. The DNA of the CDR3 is TGTGCCAGCAGCCGACAGGGGAGTCAGCCCCAGCATTTT.

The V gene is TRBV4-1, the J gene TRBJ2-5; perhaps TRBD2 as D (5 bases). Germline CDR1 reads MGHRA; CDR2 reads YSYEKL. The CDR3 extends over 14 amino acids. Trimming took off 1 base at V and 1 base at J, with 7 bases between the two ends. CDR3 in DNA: TGCGCCAGCAGCCAAGGACTACTCCAAGAGACCCAGTACTTC. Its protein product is CASSQGLLQETQYF.